This entry concerns a single T cell receptor (beta chain). Its antigen is unknown. This sample stems from a study of shared clonotypes between healthy human individuals. Study-level points and caveats: Clonotypes not shared had lower generation probabilities than those common to all four donors.

Original processing notes: ImmunoSEQ output lacked quality scores and full-length reads, limiting matched filtering. The method was immunoSEQ multiplex PCR; TCRdb's version includes in-frame clones alone and lacks a portion of them. That table is the source of V, J and clone size, and D and trimming were worked out from the DNA. The sample lists a few million clones; more than 90% were seen once. The J segment lost 14 bases and the V segment lost 1 base, leaving 12 bases of the junction unmatched. This CDR3 is built from 15 residues. The germline V gene encodes CDR1 SGHRS and CDR2 YFSETQ. This receptor was taken from a man aged 18 to 30 in good health. The chain uses TRBV5-1 and TRBJ2-3; TRBD2 aligns across 11 bases. Sequencing input: naive CD4+ T cells sorted from blood. The subset is: CD45RA+ positively selected. The chain's CDR3 is CASSLSGTSGTPTYF. The CDR3 bases are TGCGCCAGCAGCTTGTCCGGGACTAGCGGCACCCCGACGTATTTT.